This T cell receptor beta chain was identified during a study of cytomegalovirus exposure and HLA in healthy donors. Overall study findings and caveats: The study flagged about 160 TCR beta chains as cytomegalovirus-associated.

This CDR3 contains 13 residues. From germline, CDR1 is SGHRS and CDR2 YFSETQ. V lost 3 bases, J lost 8 bases, and 1 base stayed unmatched. On this clone itself: Its specificity is not known.

A multiplex PCR was run with 60 Vbeta primers and 13 Jbeta primers. Assay: immunoSEQ multiplex PCR; the TCRdb copy retains only in-frame clones and omits some. The sample yields 120,000 to 150,000 clones, about 61% seen once. This sequence was found in a male donor in good health and CMV-seronegative. The chain employs TRBV5-1 and TRBJ1-6, with 8 nucleotides matching TRBD1. Sequencing was carried out using PBMCs. The CDR3 bases are TGCGCCAGCAGCTGGGACAGGTATTCACCCCTCCACTTT. This translates into CASSWDRYSPLHF.